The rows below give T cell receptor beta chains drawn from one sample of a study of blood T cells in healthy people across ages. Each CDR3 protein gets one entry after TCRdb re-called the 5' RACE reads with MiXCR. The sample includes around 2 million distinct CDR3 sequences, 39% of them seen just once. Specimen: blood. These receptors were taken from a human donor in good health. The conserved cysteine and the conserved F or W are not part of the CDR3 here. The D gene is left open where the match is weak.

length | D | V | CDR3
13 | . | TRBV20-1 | SAKADSLAKNIQY
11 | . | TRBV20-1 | SARYIGDHVQY
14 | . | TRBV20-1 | SARDRRGSSYNEQF
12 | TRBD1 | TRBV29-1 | SVDSPPGGRGYT
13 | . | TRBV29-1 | SVAKMGTVQETQY
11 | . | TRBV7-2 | ASSLTPPEPQH
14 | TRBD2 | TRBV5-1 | ASSFPLSGERETQY
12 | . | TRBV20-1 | SAGIGTATDTQY
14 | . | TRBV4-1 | ASSRSRRESTGDDF
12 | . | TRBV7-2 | ASCSAQNTDTQY
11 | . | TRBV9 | ASSVARNNEQF
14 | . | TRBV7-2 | ASSLAFGFGGVEAF
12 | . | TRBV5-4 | ASSLDSHSYEQY
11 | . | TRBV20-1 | SALQGGSEKLF
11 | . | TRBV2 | ASSEAQTLVEF
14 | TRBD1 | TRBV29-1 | SVEWGQGGLNYGYT
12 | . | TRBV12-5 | ASGQTQGTGELF
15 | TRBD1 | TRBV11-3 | ASSLREETGVKDEQF
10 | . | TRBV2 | ASSEPRPEAF
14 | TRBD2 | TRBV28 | ASSFKTSGGAGTQY
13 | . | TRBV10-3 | AISSRDSFTGELF
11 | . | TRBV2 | ASKDGTNEKLF
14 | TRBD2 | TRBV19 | ASSPLADISYNEQF
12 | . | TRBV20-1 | SAREGYMNTEAF
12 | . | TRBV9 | ASSPAPSRETQY
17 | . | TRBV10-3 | AITVFSDWANADTGELF
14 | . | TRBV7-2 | ASSLSAAAGLYGYT
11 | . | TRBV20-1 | SASSPAGYEQY
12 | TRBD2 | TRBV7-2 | ASSLVPGTSQQY
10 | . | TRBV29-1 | SVILLGNEQF
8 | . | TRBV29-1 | SVVGSMQY
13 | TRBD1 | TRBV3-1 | ASSQRGGLGNEQF
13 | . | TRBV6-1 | ASSVLGRFNYEQY
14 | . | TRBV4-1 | ASSERHTNSYNEQF
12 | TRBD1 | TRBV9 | ASSVPGQGSVQY
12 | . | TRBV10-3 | AISGGRGTDTQY
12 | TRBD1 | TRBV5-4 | ASSLVGTEETQY
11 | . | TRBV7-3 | ASSPLVADTQY
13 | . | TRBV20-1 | SARELRGSTDTQY
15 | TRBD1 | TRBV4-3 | ASSSREGAGWNNEQF
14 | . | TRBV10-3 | AISDVMGESYYGYT
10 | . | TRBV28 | ASSLPWGGAF
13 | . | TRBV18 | ASSRERVLSYEQY